Listed below are T cell receptor beta chains from one sample, sequenced in a study of beta chain features in type 1 diabetes. Using immunoSEQ multiplex PCR, the repertoire was profiled, and TCRdb retains in-frame clones only, with some absent. This sample carries under 70,000 clones, approximately 60% of them seen once, and the ten largest clones take around 0.29%. Material for sequencing was stem cell memory CD4+ T cells from blood. Receptors originate from a woman in her 30s with type 1 diabetes. Each CDR3 is given with its conserved first and last residue. Each record gives: D gene, J gene, clone size, V gene, CDR3 length, CDR3 protein, CDR3 DNA. D genes are given only for firm matches. Part of the rows lack a size; the others show once, few, many or a class for expanded clones.

NA,TRBJ1-1,NA,TRBV5-4,14,CAISPIAGAPEAFF,TGTGCCATCTCACCCATAGCAGGGGCTCCTGAAGCTTTCTTT
NA,TRBJ2-3,NA,TRBV5-1,18,CASSAVRGGGPSTDTQYF,TGCGCCAGCAGCGCAGTTCGTGGTGGCGGGCCCAGCACAGATACGCAGTATTTT
NA,TRBJ2-3,NA,TRBV18,15,CASSPNEGVADTQYF,TGTGCCAGCTCTCCGAACGAGGGAGTTGCAGATACGCAGTATTTT
NA,TRBJ1-1,NA,TRBV30,14,CAWTGVYRGTEAFF,TGTGCCTGGACAGGGGTTTATAGGGGCACTGAAGCTTTCTTT
TRBD2,TRBJ2-7,NA,TRBV18,16,CASSPPLGLAGGEQYF,TGTGCCAGCTCACCACCGTTGGGTCTAGCGGGAGGGGAGCAGTACTTC
NA,TRBJ2-1,few,TRBV5-1,16,CASSLAPLEFYNEQFF,TGCGCCAGCAGCTTGGCCCCACTAGAGTTCTACAATGAGCAGTTCTTC
TRBD1,TRBJ2-7,few,TRBV6-5,15,CASSHRWDRRYEQYF,TGTGCCAGCAGTCACCGATGGGACAGGCGGTACGAGCAGTACTTC
NA,TRBJ1-5,NA,TRBV2,14,CASSEGSSGQPQHF,TGTGCCAGCAGTGAGGGCAGCTCCGGACAGCCCCAGCATTTT
TRBD1,TRBJ2-5,NA,TRBV5-4,13,CASSRGQGETQYF,TGTGCCAGCAGCCGGGGACAGGGGGAGACCCAGTACTTC
TRBD2,TRBJ2-3,NA,TRBV5-1,15,CASSSGTSGSETQYF,TGCGCCAGCAGCTCCGGGACTAGCGGGAGTGAGACGCAGTATTTT
NA,TRBJ2-3,NA,TRBV5-1,15,CASSLDGRVVDTQYF,TGCGCCAGCAGCTTGGATGGCAGGGTCGTAGATACGCAGTATTTT
TRBD2,TRBJ2-1,NA,TRBV29-1,13,CSVEGTSRNEQFF,TGCAGCGTTGAAGGGACTAGCAGAAATGAGCAGTTCTTC
TRBD2,TRBJ2-3,NA,TRBV9,17,CASSPGLAGTSTDTQYF,TGTGCCAGCAGCCCGGGACTAGCGGGAACTAGCACAGATACGCAGTATTTT
NA,TRBJ2-7,NA,TRBV2,13,CASSGRGSYEQYF,TGTGCCAGCAGTGGGAGGGGCTCCTACGAGCAGTACTTC
TRBD1,TRBJ2-5,few,TRBV28,13,CATLDRVKETQYF,TGTGCCACCCTCGACAGGGTAAAAGAGACCCAGTACTTC
NA,TRBJ2-3,NA,TRBV9,17,CASSVVLAGSGTDTQYF,TGTGCCAGCAGCGTAGTACTAGCCGGGAGTGGTACAGATACGCAGTATTTT
TRBD1,TRBJ1-2,NA,TRBV6-5,16,CASSYTRTGPDYGYTF,TGTGCCAGCAGTTACACCCGGACAGGGCCAGACTATGGCTACACCTTC
TRBD1,TRBJ2-1,NA,TRBV15,17,CATSELVTTGTQDEQFF,TGTGCCACCAGCGAACTCGTTACGACAGGGACACAGGATGAGCAGTTCTTC
TRBD1,TRBJ1-2,NA,TRBV7-8,14,CASSLAGQPYGYTF,TGTGCCAGCAGCTTAGCGGGACAGCCCTATGGCTACACCTTC
TRBD1,TRBJ2-5,NA,TRBV9,19,CASSVGDRGQVGRRGTQYF,TGTGCCAGCAGCGTAGGGGACAGGGGGCAAGTCGGGAGACGAGGGACCCAGTACTTC
TRBD1,TRBJ1-1,NA,TRBV29-1,13,CSVWTGQNTEAFF,TGCAGCGTGTGGACAGGGCAGAACACTGAAGCTTTCTTT
NA,TRBJ1-2,few,TRBV11-2,11,CASSSGHGYTF,TGTGCCAGCAGTTCAGGGCATGGCTACACCTTC
NA,TRBJ2-5,once,TRBV5-1,11,CASSQQETQYF,TGCGCCAGCAGCCAGCAAGAGACCCAGTACTTC
TRBD1,TRBJ2-7,few,TRBV30,16,CAWSVRGRALPYEQYF,TGTGCCTGGAGTGTAAGGGGGCGGGCACTTCCCTACGAGCAGTACTTC
TRBD1,TRBJ1-1,NA,TRBV6-6,15,CASSFTGTGNTEAFF,TGTGCCAGCAGTTTTACCGGGACAGGGAACACTGAAGCTTTCTTT
NA,TRBJ1-5,NA,TRBV28,11,CASSQNQPQHF,TGTGCCAGCTCACAGAATCAGCCCCAGCATTTT
NA,TRBJ2-1,NA,TRBV19,13,CASSISGTTSTFF,TGTGCCAGTAGTATTAGTGGGACAACCTCCACGTTCTTC
NA,TRBJ1-1,NA,TRBV15,15,CATSRVGVLDPEAFF,TGTGCCACCAGCAGAGTCGGGGTCTTAGACCCTGAAGCTTTCTTT
NA,TRBJ2-7,NA,TRBV18,13,CASSPEAVREQYF,TGTGCCAGCTCACCCGAGGCTGTCCGGGAGCAGTACTTC
TRBD2,TRBJ2-1,NA,TRBV6-5,15,CASTPPGTSGRREFF,TGTGCCAGCACCCCACCCGGGACTAGCGGGAGACGGGAGTTCTTC
NA,TRBJ2-1,NA,TRBV19,13,CASSKAGGNEQFF,TGTGCCAGTAGTAAAGCGGGTGGTAATGAGCAGTTCTTC
NA,TRBJ2-7,NA,TRBV28,11,CASSQDRTPHF,TGTGCCAGCAGTCAAGACAGGACGCCCCACTTC
NA,TRBJ1-3,NA,TRBV18,13,CASSPLDADTIYF,TGTGCCAGCTCACCCCTTGACGCGGACACCATATATTTT
NA,TRBJ1-1,NA,TRBV18,14,CASSPAGAAGRAFF,TGTGCCAGCTCACCAGCAGGCGCAGCCGGGAGAGCTTTCTTT
NA,TRBJ2-1,NA,TRBV30,14,CAWSVQPVDNEQFF,TGTGCCTGGAGTGTACAGCCGGTGGACAATGAGCAGTTCTTC
NA,TRBJ2-2,NA,TRBV11-3,16,CASSDPQGGGTGELFF,TGTGCCAGCAGCGACCCCCAGGGGGGTGGCACCGGGGAGCTGTTTTTT
NA,TRBJ2-3,NA,TRBV4-1,16,CASSQNRDRSTDTQYF,TGCGCCAGCAGCCAGAACAGGGACCGTAGCACAGATACGCAGTATTTT
NA,TRBJ2-1,NA,TRBV5-5,18,CASSWQVGGDSSYNEQFF,TGTGCCAGCAGCTGGCAAGTGGGCGGCGACAGCTCCTACAATGAGCAGTTCTTC
NA,TRBJ2-7,NA,TRBV6-5,16,CASSYGLGAPLREQYF,TGTGCCAGCAGTTACGGTTTGGGAGCCCCGTTGAGGGAGCAGTACTTC
NA,TRBJ1-5,NA,TRBV19,13,CASSQAPGQPQHF,TGTGCCAGTAGTCAGGCCCCGGGGCAGCCCCAGCATTTT
NA,TRBJ1-2,NA,TRBV10-3,12,CAISPPSGVLTF,TGTGCCATCAGCCCGCCTTCAGGGGTTTTGACCTTC
TRBD1,TRBJ1-1,few,TRBV20-1,11,CSAGTAGEAFF,TGCAGTGCAGGGACAGCCGGTGAAGCTTTCTTT
TRBD2,TRBJ2-1,few,TRBV7-9,19,CASSLTWTSGIGSYNEQFF,TGTGCCAGCAGCTTAACTTGGACTAGCGGGATCGGATCGTACAATGAGCAGTTCTTC
TRBD2,TRBJ2-1,NA,TRBV4-2,14,CASSYREGGNEQFF,TGTGCCAGCAGCTACCGGGAGGGTGGGAATGAGCAGTTCTTC
NA,TRBJ2-7,NA,TRBV2,14,CASSGYLSSYEQYF,TGTGCCAGCAGTGGCTACCTTTCATCCTACGAGCAGTACTTC
TRBD1,TRBJ1-2,NA,TRBV28,12,CASGRTGYGYTF,TGTGCCAGCGGGAGGACAGGTTATGGCTACACCTTC
TRBD2,TRBJ2-3,few,TRBV7-9,14,CASSSDGTSGTQYF,TGTGCCAGCAGCTCAGACGGGACTAGTGGGACGCAGTATTTT
TRBD1,TRBJ2-3,NA,TRBV27,14,CASNKQGAPDTQYF,TGTGCCAGCAATAAACAGGGGGCCCCAGATACGCAGTATTTT
NA,TRBJ1-2,NA,TRBV5-4,14,CASSQTQSRYGYTF,TGTGCCAGCAGCCAAACACAGTCTCGCTATGGCTACACCTTC
NA,TRBJ2-3,few,TRBV29-1,12,CSVEQDTDTQYF,TGCAGCGTTGAACAGGACACAGATACGCAGTATTTT
NA,TRBJ1-2,few,TRBV29-1,13,CSVELGARLGYTF,TGCAGCGTTGAATTGGGGGCGCGGCTCGGCTACACCTTC